The 24 T cell receptor beta chains listed next were all sequenced from one sample in a study of T cell responses to AZD1222 COVID-19 vaccine. Repertoires were generated with immunoSEQ multiplex PCR, while TCRdb's copy carries only in-frame clones and drops some. Of approximately 160,000 clones in the sample, about 92% were seen once. Specimen: peripheral blood, collected on day 0 of AZD1222 vaccination. All receptors come from an adult in good health.

This chain uses TRBV28 with TRBJ1-6, with 8 bases fitting TRBD1. CDR3 length equals 14 residues. CDR1 is MDHEN, CDR2 SYDVKM, per germline. Losses at the gene ends were 4 bases for V and 7 bases for J; bases not matched to a gene: 3. This CDR3 reads CASSSGQANSPLHF. The CDR3 nucleotides read TGTGCCAGCAGTTCGGGACAGGCGAATTCACCCCTCCACTTT.

The V call is TRBV29-1, the J call TRBJ2-2; perhaps TRBD1 as D (5 bases). The CDR3 has 14 residues. Germline V gene data show CDR1 as SQVTM and CDR2 as ANQGSEA. The V end lost 3 bases, the J end lost 4 bases, and 12 bases lay between the germline ends. The CDR3 nucleotides are TGCAGCGTTGATTCAGGGCTTGCCACCGGGGAGCTGTTTTTT. This sequence encodes CSVDSGLATGELFF.

The gene calls are TRBV7-9 and TRBJ1-1; maybe TRBD1 (5 bases). The CDR3 runs to 13 residues. Trimming cost V 1 base and J 6 bases, with 9 bases left between them. From germline, CDR1 is SEHNR and CDR2 FQNEAQ (reference sequence). Here the CDR3 reads CASSLVDSSEAFF. DNA for the CDR3: TGTGCCAGCAGCTTAGTTGACAGTTCTGAAGCTTTCTTT.

The chain couples TRBV28 to TRBJ2-7; tentatively, D is TRBD1 (6 bases). Per germline, CDR1 MDHEN and CDR2 SYDVKM. V gave up 3 bases and J gave up 3 bases, with 21 bases separating them. CDR3 length: 17 amino acids. The CDR3 sequence is CASSFPVDSPSFYEQYF. In nucleotides, the CDR3 is TGTGCCAGCAGTTTCCCGGTGGACAGTCCGTCGTTCTACGAGCAGTACTTC. The complete variable domain, with remaining parts taken from reference TRBV28 and TRBJ2-7, reads DVKVTQSSRYLVKRTGEKVFLECVQDMDHENMFWYRQDPGLGLRLIYFSYDVKMKEKGDIPEGYSVSREKKERFSLILESASTNQTSMYLCASSFPVDSPSFYEQYFGPGTRLTVT.

The CDR3 reads CAWSGTVNYNEQFF. CDR3 coding DNA: TGTGCCTGGAGTGGGACAGTCAACTACAATGAGCAGTTCTTC. The chain employs TRBV30 and TRBJ2-1; TRBD1 might be the D (6 bases). The CDR3 has 14 residues. Trimming removed 1 base at V and 3 bases at J, with 10 bases between. Germline assignment: CDR1 GTSNPN and CDR2 SVGIG (reference sequence).

The rearrangement joins TRBV5-5 to TRBJ1-1; no reliable D call. The V end lost 3 bases, the J end lost 1 base, and 10 bases lay between the germline ends. There are 14 residues in the CDR3. CDR1 SGHKS and CDR2 YYEKEE come from the germline V gene (reference sequence). The CDR3 spells CASSSLSSNTEAFF. CDR3 coding DNA: TGTGCCAGCAGCTCCCTATCCTCGAACACTGAAGCTTTCTTT.

CDR3 residues: CASSQSPGPLNYGYTF. CDR3 bases: TGTGCCAGCAGCCAGTCTCCGGGACCGCTGAACTATGGCTACACCTTC. The chain has TRBV3-1 (or the pseudogene TRBV3-2) and TRBJ1-2, with D possibly being TRBD1 (5 bases). The germline gives CDR1 LGHDT, CDR2 YNNKEL (reference sequence). Between the trimmed V and J ends, which lost 3 bases and 2 bases, there was a span of 16 bases. The CDR3 extends over 16 amino acids.

This clone was detected a few times. The chain is built from TRBV7-2 and TRBJ2-7; D unresolved. The germline CDR1 and CDR2 sequences are SGHTA and FQGNSA. There are 14 residues in the CDR3. V lost 2 bases to trimming and J lost 4 bases, with 12 bases between them. The CDR3: CASSLQVLGYEQYF. As DNA, the CDR3 is TGTGCCAGCAGCTTACAGGTTCTGGGGTACGAGCAGTACTTC. Looking up the rest from reference TRBV7-2 and TRBJ2-7 gives the full variable domain: GAGVSQSPSNKVTEKGKDVELRCDPISGHTALYWYRQSLGQGLEFLIYFQGNSAPDKSGLPSDRFSAERTGGSVSTLTIQRTQQEDSAVYLCASSLQVLGYEQYFGPGTRLTVT.

The genes are TRBV29-1 and TRBJ2-3; D gene ambiguous. V was pared by 2 bases and J by 4 bases, with 10 bases between. The CDR3 spans 13 residues. Germline loops: CDR1 SQVTM, CDR2 ANQGSEA. The CDR3 region has the DNA TGCAGCGTTGAATTGGGGATATCAGATACGCAGTATTTT. Translating gives CSVELGISDTQYF.

The chain carries TRBV5-8 and TRBJ2-3; D is ambiguous. Germline CDR1 reads SGHTS; CDR2 reads YDEGEE. Trimming pared 4 bases from V and 4 bases from J, leaving 13 bases between. The CDR3 totals 14 residues. CDR3 sequence: CASSVSKVSDTQYF. DNA of the CDR3: TGTGCCAGCAGCGTATCGAAGGTTTCAGATACGCAGTATTTT.

This rearrangement joins TRBV28 to TRBJ1-5; tentative D call: TRBD1 (5 bases). The CDR3 length is 14 residues. V lost 4 bases and J lost 3, with 10 bases in between. CDR1 MDHEN and CDR2 SYDVKM come from the germline V gene. The CDR3 spells CASSWGGFNQPQHF. The CDR3, as DNA: TGTGCCAGCAGTTGGGGGGGGTTCAATCAGCCCCAGCATTTT.

This rearrangement joins TRBV15 to TRBJ1-2; TRBD1 aligns across 12 bases. V dropped 0 bases and J dropped 8; count of bases not matched to a gene: 7. Germline V gives CDR1 LNHNV, CDR2 YYDKDF (reference sequence). The CDR3 runs 16 residues. CDR3 DNA: TGTGCCACCAGCAGAGATCAGGGGACAGGGGGCAAGGGCTACACCTTC. Translated: CATSRDQGTGGKGYTF.

The CDR3 region is CASSPRPGQLNYGYTF. The DNA for the CDR3 is TGTGCCAGCAGCCCAAGACCGGGACAGCTAAACTATGGCTACACCTTC. V usage is TRBV11-3 and J usage is TRBJ1-2, with TRBD1 identical over 7 bases. Trimming took 5 bases from V and 2 from J; bases not matched to a gene: 11. CDR3 size: 16 residues. Germline V lookup: CDR1 SGHNT, CDR2 YENEEA.

The rearrangement uses TRBV2 and TRBJ2-6, with D possibly being TRBD1 (6 bases). The germline CDR1 and CDR2 sequences are SNHLY and FYNNEI. CDR3 size: 16 residues. V gave up 7 bases and J gave up 2 bases, with 15 bases separating them. This CDR3 reads CASTQTGIPGANVLTF. DNA for the CDR3: TGTGCCAGCACTCAGACAGGCATCCCTGGGGCCAACGTCCTGACTTTC. The complete variable domain, with remaining parts taken from reference TRBV2 and TRBJ2-6, reads EPEVTQTPSHQVTQMGQEVILRCVPISNHLYFYWYRQILGQKVEFLVSFYNNEISEKSEIFDDQFSVERPDGSNFTLKIRSTKLEDSAMYFCASTQTGIPGANVLTFGAGSRLTVL.

V is TRBV9 and J is TRBJ2-3, with D possibly TRBD2 on 7 matching bases. Germline values: CDR1 SGDLS, CDR2 YYNGEE. V was pared by 0 bases and J by 4 bases, with 15 bases between. This CDR3 contains 16 residues. The CDR3 loop reads CASSVDLGGGADTQYF. Here the CDR3 DNA reads TGTGCCAGCAGCGTAGATTTGGGCGGGGGCGCAGATACGCAGTATTTT.

The chain employs TRBV2 and TRBJ1-3, with D hard to call. In germline, CDR1 is SNHLY, CDR2 FYNNEI. This CDR3 has 15 residues. V was shortened by 6 bases and J by 0 bases, with 12 bases between the two germline ends. CDR3 loop: CASRSGVFSGNTIYF. In nucleotides, the CDR3 is TGTGCCAGCAGGTCCGGGGTCTTCTCTGGAAACACCATATATTTT. Based on the CDR3 plus reference TRBV2 and TRBJ1-3, the full variable domain is EPEVTQTPSHQVTQMGQEVILRCVPISNHLYFYWYRQILGQKVEFLVSFYNNEISEKSEIFDDQFSVERPDGSNFTLKIRSTKLEDSAMYFCASRSGVFSGNTIYFGEGSWLTVV.

The chain employs TRBV20-1 and TRBJ2-2; D remains unclear. CDR1 is DFQATT and CDR2 is SNEGSKA in the germline V gene (reference sequence). The CDR3 contains 11 residues. V was shortened by 2 bases and J by 4 bases, with 2 bases between the two germline ends. CDR3 residues: CSARSTGELFF. CDR3 DNA: TGCAGTGCTAGATCCACCGGGGAGCTGTTTTTT.

The rearrangement links TRBV5-1 to TRBJ1-1, with TRBD1 as a possible D gene (5 bases). V shed 0 bases and J shed 3 bases, with 12 bases lying between them. The CDR3 is 15 residues long. Germline loops: CDR1 SGHRS, CDR2 YFSETQ. CDR3 loop: CASSLGGRRDTEAFF. The CDR3 bases are TGCGCCAGCAGCTTGGGGGGCAGGCGAGACACTGAAGCTTTCTTT.

CDR3 loop: CATTRGDRINTEAFF. The DNA of the CDR3 is TGCGCCACGACTCGGGGGGACAGAATTAACACTGAAGCTTTCTTT. V usage is TRBV5-1 and J usage is TRBJ1-1; 7 bases are a match to TRBD1. Germline lookup yields CDR1 SGHRS and CDR2 YFSETQ. Trimming removed 9 bases from V and 2 bases from J; junction bases left unmatched: 13. The CDR3 is 15 residues long.

The count of this clone is one. V gene TRBV9 combines with J gene TRBJ2-1; D could derive from TRBD1 or TRBD2 (6 bases each). Per germline, CDR1 SGDLS and CDR2 YYNGEE. CDR3 length: 15 residues. V shed 3 bases and J shed 1 base, with 11 bases lying between them. The CDR3 reads CASSAVGGSYNEQFF. In DNA form, the CDR3 reads TGTGCCAGCAGCGCCGTAGGGGGGTCCTACAATGAGCAGTTCTTC. Based on the CDR3 plus reference TRBV9 and TRBJ2-1, the full variable domain is DSGVTQTPKHLITATGQRVTLRCSPRSGDLSVYWYQQSLDQGLQFLIQYYNGEERAKGNILERFSAQQFPDLHSELNLSSLELGDSALYFCASSAVGGSYNEQFFGPGTRLTVL.

This clone was detected a few times. The chain combines TRBV5-1 with TRBJ2-7; 7 bases agree with TRBD1. The CDR3 contains 14 residues. The V and J ends lost 2 bases and 4 bases, in that order; junction bases with no gene match: 6. Germline V gene data show CDR1 as SGHRS and CDR2 as YFSETQ. CDR3: CASSLDRVSYEQYF. CDR3 in DNA: TGCGCCAGCAGCTTAGACAGGGTATCTTACGAGCAGTACTTC. Together with reference TRBV5-1 and TRBJ2-7, the CDR3 gives the full variable domain: KAGVTQTPRYLIKTRGQQVTLSCSPISGHRSVSWYQQTPGQGLQFLFEYFSETQRNKGNFPGRFSGRQFSNSRSEMNVSTLELGDSALYLCASSLDRVSYEQYFGPGTRLTVT.

The rearrangement uses TRBV5-8 and TRBJ2-7; D gene unclear. With 1 base removed from V and 5 bases from J, the gap between germline ends came to 10 bases. CDR1 is SGHTS, CDR2 YDEGEE, per germline. The CDR3 loop spans 13 amino acids. DNA for the CDR3: TGTGCCAGCAGCTTGTCACAGAATCACGAGCAGTACTTC. Protein sequence: CASSLSQNHEQYF. The complete variable domain, with remaining parts taken from reference TRBV5-8 and TRBJ2-7, reads EAGVTQSPTHLIKTRGQQATLRCSPISGHTSVYWYQQALGLGLQFLLWYDEGEERNRGNFPPRFSGRQFPNYSSELNVNALELEDSALYLCASSLSQNHEQYFGPGTRLTVT.

V is TRBV9 and J is TRBJ1-3; D may be TRBD1 (5 bases). The length of the CDR3 is 14 residues. Germline V lookup: CDR1 SGDLS, CDR2 YYNGEE. V was pared by 0 bases and J by 2 bases, with 6 bases between. The CDR3 protein is CASSVGTTGNTIYF. Here the CDR3 DNA reads TGTGCCAGCAGCGTAGGGACAACTGGAAACACCATATATTTT.

This chain uses TRBV21-1 with TRBJ1-5. TRBV21-1 is a pseudogene segment. The CDR3 length is 19 residues. The CDR3 DNA is TGTGCCAGCAGCAATGGTGGGAGGCCCCCCGGCGACAGCAATCAGCCCCAGCATTTT. Translating it yields CASSNGGRPPGDSNQPQHF.